This TCR beta chain is from a study of cytomegalovirus exposure and HLA in healthy donors. Trimming took 5 bases from V and 4 from J, leaving 11 bases between them. The CDR3 spans 13 residues. Germline-derived CDR1 and CDR2 are LNHDA and SQIVND (reference sequence). The PCR used 60 Vbeta and 13 Jbeta primers. TCRdb's copy holds only in-frame clones and misses some; the assay was immunoSEQ multiplex PCR. The sample lists more than 45,000 clones, 65% to 80% occurring once. This sequence originates from a young man in good health and CMV-seronegative. Sequencing was carried out using PBMCs. V usage is TRBV19 and J usage is TRBJ1-2; possibly TRBD1 for D (5 bases). CDR3 residues: CASSSTEFYGYTF. In DNA form, the CDR3 reads TGTGCCAGTAGTTCGACAGAATTCTATGGCTACACCTTC.